This entry concerns a single T cell receptor (beta chain). The V end was cut by 4 bases, the J end by 1 base, with 7 bases between. The germline V gene has CDR1 KGHSH and CDR2 LQKENI. The CDR3 totals 13 residues. This specimen belongs to a study of blood T cell repertoires in COVID-19. About the research overall: Researchers got acute and convalescent COVID-19 samples from the United States, Italy and Spain. PBMCs, B-cell-depleted T cells, or T cells were the source of the cDNA or gDNA that made up the material.

In the study's own analysis: Estimation of nucleated cell counts was performed using reference gene primer amplification. Repertoires were generated with immunoSEQ multiplex PCR, while TCRdb's copy carries only in-frame clones and drops some. Clone size and V and J calls were adopted from that table, with D and trimming inferred from the DNA. The sample includes roughly 24,000 clones, approximately 80% of them seen just once. The receptor was derived from a man older than 75 with active or convalescent COVID-19. Sample: peripheral blood. The chain links TRBV18 to TRBJ1-1, with D uncertain. The CDR3 protein is CASSRGENTEAFF. The DNA for the CDR3 is TGTGCCAGCTCACGCGGAGAGAACACTGAAGCTTTCTTT. The full variable domain, rest sourced from reference TRBV18 and TRBJ1-1, is NAGVMQNPRHLVRRRGQEARLRCSPMKGHSHVYWYRQLPEEGLKFMVYLQKENIIDESGMPKERFSAEFPKEGPSILRIQQVVRGDSAAYFCASSRGENTEAFFGQGTRLTVV.